This T cell receptor (beta chain) was identified during a study of T cells in Graves' hyperthyroidism and ophthalmopathy. This clonotype was detected many times. Trimming removed 0 bases from V and 7 bases from J; junction bases left unmatched: 20. Germline assignment: CDR1 SGHRS and CDR2 YFSETQ. The CDR3 covers 19 residues. TCR beta CDR3 region amplification was performed from RNA transcripts. During a first-round RT-PCR of the TCR CDR3, the HTBI primer set was used. TCRdb analysed the multiplex PCR reads with MiXCR anew, one entry per CDR3 protein. Counted here are 350,000 or so distinct CDR3 sequences, 21% occurring once; the ten biggest clones make up around half.

The chain recombines TRBV5-1 with TRBJ2-7, with 9 bases matching TRBD2. Sequencing was done on a sample of blood. This TCR derives from a woman between 45 and 65 years old with Graves' hyperthyroidism. The CDR3 sequence is CASSLAHFLREGPPREQYF. In DNA, the CDR3 is TGCGCCAGCAGCTTGGCCCACTTTTTGCGGGAGGGCCCCCCTCGTGAGCAGTACTTC.